This TCR beta chain came from a study of blood T cell repertoires in COVID-19. TCRdb's copy holds only in-frame clones and misses some; the assay was immunoSEQ multiplex PCR. The table has over 120,000 clones, 80% seen once; the top ten hold approximately 3.4%. The CDR3 is 13 residues long. With 3 bases removed from V and 2 bases from J, the gap between germline ends came to 10 bases. Looked up from germline, CDR1 is GTSNPN and CDR2 is SVGIG (reference sequence). The chain couples TRBV30 to TRBJ2-5; maybe TRBD2 (6 bases). Source material: peripheral blood. This clonotype was obtained from a man between 65 and 80 years old who had recovered from COVID-19. In nucleotides, the CDR3 is TGTGCCTGGAGCTCTAGCGAACAAGAGACCCAGTACTTC. Protein product: CAWSSSEQETQYF. The full variable domain, its missing parts supplied by reference TRBV30 and TRBJ2-5, is SQTIHQWPATLVQPVGSPLSLECTVEGTSNPNLYWYRQAAGRGLQLLFYSVGIGQISSEVPQNLSASRPQDRQFILSSKKLLLSDSGFYLCAWSSSEQETQYFGPGTRLLVL.